The TCR beta chain under discussion was sequenced for a study of T cell responses to AZD1222 COVID-19 vaccine. Sequencing was performed with immunoSEQ multiplex PCR; in TCRdb, only in-frame clones are kept and a portion is missing. Of approximately 140,000 clones listed, about 93% were seen once; the top ten hold roughly 4%. The source of this sequence is an adult who received the AZD1222 COVID-19 vaccine. The sequences come from peripheral blood, collected 28 days after the second AZD1222 dose.

The DNA for the CDR3 is TGTGCCAGCAGTAGACAGGGCGCTGGAAACACCATATATTTT. Amino acids: CASSRQGAGNTIYF. The V call is TRBV6-5, the J call TRBJ1-3; TRBD1 matches at 7 bases. The CDR3 is 14 amino acids. From germline, CDR1 is MNHEY and CDR2 SVGAGI. The ends lost 5 bases at V and 2 bases at J; junction bases unmatched: 3.